The 29 T cell receptor beta chains in this list originate from one sample, sequenced in a study of cytomegalovirus exposure and HLA in healthy donors. PCR used 60 Vbeta primers and 13 Jbeta primers. Sequencing used immunoSEQ multiplex PCR; TCRdb keeps in-frame clones, though not all of them. The sample contains some 140,000 clones, 70% to 80% of which appear only once. Sample: PBMCs. Source of these receptors: a female donor in good health and CMV-seropositive.

The V gene is TRBV5-4, the J gene TRBJ2-5, with TRBD2 as a possible D gene (6 bases). The CDR3 sequence is 15 residues long. Germline CDR1 and CDR2: SGHNT and YYREEE (reference sequence). V dropped 2 bases and J dropped 2 bases, with 13 bases sitting between them. The CDR3 DNA is TGTGCCAGCAGCTTTAGTACTAGCTTGCAAGAGACCCAGTACTTC. Protein product: CASSFSTSLQETQYF. The variable domain in full, with the rest retrieved from reference TRBV5-4 and TRBJ2-5, is ETGVTQSPTHLIKTRGQQVTLRCSSQSGHNTVSWYQQALGQGPQFIFQYYREEENGRGNFPPRFSGLQFPNYSSELNVNALELDDSALYLCASSFSTSLQETQYFGPGTRLLVL.

This clone was seen more than once but under ten times. The rearrangement links TRBV30 to TRBJ2-7, with a weak D call TRBD2 (5 bases). Germline loops: CDR1 GTSNPN, CDR2 SVGIG (reference sequence). The CDR3 sequence is 11 residues long. V lost 0 bases and J lost 5, with 5 bases in between. CDR3 bases: TGTGCCTGGAGTGTCGGGGACGAGCAGTACTTC. It yields the protein CAWSVGDEQYF.

This clone has more than one count but fewer than ten. The rearrangement uses TRBV6-5 and TRBJ1-4, with no clear D. Germline V CDR1 and CDR2: MNHEY, SVGAGI. Trimming left V 6 bases short and J 8 bases short, with 10 bases between. CDR3 length: 12 amino acids. The CDR3 loop is CASRKRGEKLFF. The CDR3 nucleotides read TGTGCCAGCAGGAAACGCGGGGAAAAACTGTTTTTT.

V usage is TRBV5-1 and J usage is TRBJ2-3; D gene uncertain. CDR3 size: 15 residues. The V gene lost 0 bases and the J gene lost 5 bases, with 13 bases spanning the gap. Germline values: CDR1 SGHRS, CDR2 YFSETQ. CDR3 in DNA: TGCGCCAGCAGCTTGGCTCCAGCGACCCGAGATACGCAGTATTTT. Residues: CASSLAPATRDTQYF. Full variable domain (rest looked up from reference TRBV5-1 and TRBJ2-3): KAGVTQTPRYLIKTRGQQVTLSCSPISGHRSVSWYQQTPGQGLQFLFEYFSETQRNKGNFPGRFSGRQFSNSRSEMNVSTLELGDSALYLCASSLAPATRDTQYFGPGTRLTVL.

The chain carries TRBV4-1 and TRBJ2-3; 7 nucleotides align to TRBD2. Unmatched junction bases numbered 6, after V lost 1 base and J lost 2 bases. Germline V gives CDR1 MGHRA, CDR2 YSYEKL. This CDR3 comprises 16 residues. This CDR3 reads CASSQGSSGLTDTQYF. In DNA form, the CDR3 reads TGCGCCAGCAGCCAAGGGTCTAGCGGACTCACAGATACGCAGTATTTT.

The chain links TRBV18 to TRBJ1-2; D remains ambiguous. Germline loops: CDR1 KGHSH, CDR2 LQKENI. The CDR3 has 13 residues. With 2 bases removed from V and 8 bases from J, the gap between germline ends came to 12 bases. In DNA, the CDR3 is TGTGCCAGCTCACCAGGCACGACGGGGGGCTACACCTTC. This encodes CASSPGTTGGYTF.

This clone has just a few counts. The gene calls are TRBV15 and TRBJ1-1; no reliable D call. Germline V gives CDR1 LNHNV, CDR2 YYDKDF (reference sequence). The V end was cut by 0 bases, the J end by 2 bases, with 10 bases between. CDR3 length: 15 amino acids. The CDR3, as DNA: TGTGCCACCAGCAGAGATGTGGGCCGTAACACTGAAGCTTTCTTT. It translates to CATSRDVGRNTEAFF.

Worth noting for this clone: This sample also contains other DNA sequences that code for the same CDR3. The rearrangement uses TRBV6-6 and TRBJ2-3, with D possibly matching TRBD2 (5 bases). Deletions cut 5 bases from V and 3 bases from J, with 6 bases between. Germline CDR1 MNHNY, CDR2 SVGAGI (reference sequence). CDR3 length: 12 residues. CDR3 bases: TGTGCCAGCAGTACGGGGACAGATACGCAGTATTTT. It is translated as CASSTGTDTQYF.

The chain has TRBV5-1 and TRBJ1-5; D gene unclear. The CDR3 runs to 16 residues. V was clipped by 4 bases and J by 4 bases, with 18 bases between them. Germline loops: CDR1 SGHRS, CDR2 YFSETQ. The CDR3 reads CASSAGAGSFNQPQHF. The CDR3 nucleotides are TGCGCCAGCAGCGCGGGCGCCGGGAGTTTTAATCAGCCCCAGCATTTT.

The chain has TRBV30 and TRBJ2-1; TRBD2 matches at 10 bases. The CDR3 extends over 15 amino acids. Unmatched junction bases numbered 8, after V lost 3 bases and J lost 6 bases. The germline V gene has CDR1 GTSNPN and CDR2 SVGIG (reference sequence). In nucleotides, the CDR3 is TGTGCCTGGAGGCCTTTAGCGGGAGGACCCAATGAGCAGTTCTTC. This gives the protein CAWRPLAGGPNEQFF.

V usage is TRBV4-1 and J usage is TRBJ2-5; 10 nucleotides agree with TRBD1. The germline V gene has CDR1 MGHRA and CDR2 YSYEKL. Trimming removed 4 bases from V and 4 bases from J; junction bases left unmatched: 3. This CDR3 region has 14 residues. The DNA for the CDR3 is TGCGCCAGCAGCCTCGGACAGGGGGGAGAGACCCAGTACTTC. Translating it yields CASSLGQGGETQYF.

V and J are TRBV7-2 and TRBJ1-3, with unresolved D. V lost 7 bases and J 3 bases, leaving 13 bases between the germline ends. CDR1 is SGHTA and CDR2 is FQGNSA in the germline V gene. The CDR3 length is 14 residues. In DNA form, the CDR3 reads TGTGCCAGCACCGTGACGGGGTTTGGAAACACCATATATTTT. As protein: CASTVTGFGNTIYF.

The genes are TRBV30 and TRBJ2-1, with 11 bases fitting TRBD2. With 3 bases clipped from V and 3 bases from J, the junction kept 7 bases outside the gene matches. The V gene's germline CDR1 is GTSNPN and CDR2 SVGIG (reference sequence). The CDR3 is 16 amino acids. DNA of the CDR3: TGTGCCTGGAGCGGCCATACTAGCGGGAGCTACAATGAGCAGTTCTTC. This codes for CAWSGHTSGSYNEQFF.

In this sample, this clone turned up once. The chain uses TRBV5-1 and TRBJ2-7; D uncertain. This CDR3 comprises 11 residues. V lost 4 bases, J lost 3 bases, and 5 bases lay in between. Germline lookup yields CDR1 SGHRS and CDR2 YFSETQ. The CDR3 nucleotides read TGCGCCAGCAGCCTTAACTACGAGCAGTACTTC. Protein sequence: CASSLNYEQYF.

The V and J genes are TRBV5-1 and TRBJ2-7; D might be TRBD1 (6 bases). The CDR3 contains 13 residues. V lost 2 bases to trimming and J lost 6 bases, with 12 bases between them. CDR1 is SGHRS and CDR2 is YFSETQ in the germline V gene. This CDR3 reads CASSFADRSEQYF. The CDR3 DNA follows: TGCGCCAGCAGCTTTGCTGACAGGAGCGAGCAGTACTTC.

The V gene is TRBV7-3, the J gene TRBJ1-2; TRBD1 agrees at 8 bases. After removal of 5 bases from V and 13 bases from J, the junction contained 15 bases not matched to a gene. This CDR3 region has 14 residues. Germline V lookup: CDR1 SGHTA, CDR2 FQGTGA. CDR3 DNA sequence: TGTGCCAGCAGCCCGCAGGGGGCCAATATGGCTCTCACCTTC. Residues: CASSPQGANMALTF.

This rearrangement joins TRBV4-1 to TRBJ2-7; D is perhaps TRBD2 (5 bases). V shed 4 bases and J shed 7 bases, with 17 bases lying between them. The CDR3 is 14 residues long. Germline CDR1 MGHRA, CDR2 YSYEKL. The CDR3 protein is CASSPAGSPVEQYF. The CDR3 DNA reads TGCGCCAGCAGCCCCGCGGGCTCCCCTGTGGAGCAGTACTTC.

The chain carries TRBV5-1 and TRBJ2-3; 9 bases line up with TRBD2. The CDR3 covers 16 residues. With 1 base clipped from V and 2 bases from J, the junction kept 5 bases outside the gene matches. Germline loops: CDR1 SGHRS, CDR2 YFSETQ. DNA of the CDR3: TGCGCCAGCAGCTTGTCACTAGCGGGTTCCACAGATACGCAGTATTTT. It codes for CASSLSLAGSTDTQYF.

This chain links TRBV19 with TRBJ1-2; no definite D call. Germline values: CDR1 LNHDA, CDR2 SQIVND (reference sequence). The CDR3 loop spans 14 amino acids. The germline V and J ends were trimmed by 4 bases and 2 bases, with 11 bases remaining between them. The CDR3 loop is CASSTYAENYGYTF. CDR3 sequence (DNA): TGTGCCAGTAGTACTTACGCGGAGAACTATGGCTACACCTTC.

The chain carries TRBV11-2 and TRBJ2-7, with TRBD2 identical over 16 bases. With V trimmed by 4 bases and J by 5 bases, 2 bases remained unmatched. The CDR3 totals 15 residues. Germline loops: CDR1 SGHAT, CDR2 FQNNGV. The CDR3 region is CASSSGLAGGNEQYF. The CDR3, as DNA: TGTGCCAGCAGCTCGGGACTAGCGGGGGGGAACGAGCAGTACTTC.

The chain carries TRBV5-1 and TRBJ1-2; possibly TRBD1 for D (5 bases). This CDR3 has 14 residues. Trimming took off 5 bases at V and 1 base at J, with 12 bases between the two ends. CDR1 and CDR2 from the germline V gene are SGHRS and YFSETQ. The CDR3, as DNA: TGCGCCAGCAGTTTCGGGGGTAATAACTATGGCTACACCTTC. Its translation is CASSFGGNNYGYTF.

This clone has a handful of counts. V gene TRBV15 combines with J gene TRBJ1-5; D is undetermined. The CDR3 covers 13 residues. The V gene lost 5 bases and the J gene lost 9 bases, with 14 bases spanning the gap. The germline V gene has CDR1 LNHNV and CDR2 YYDKDF (reference sequence). The CDR3 sequence: CATSSLREGPQHF. In nucleotides, the CDR3 is TGTGCCACCAGCTCTCTTCGGGAGGGGCCCCAGCATTTT.

This chain links TRBV5-1 with TRBJ1-1; 8 nucleotides align to TRBD1. The length of the CDR3 is 14 residues. The V and J ends lost 6 bases and 3 bases, in that order; junction bases with no gene match: 7. Per germline, CDR1 SGHRS and CDR2 YFSETQ. The CDR3 sequence is CASTADRADTEAFF. CDR3 nucleotide sequence: TGCGCCAGCACAGCGGACAGGGCGGACACTGAAGCTTTCTTT. The full variable domain, with the rest looked up from reference TRBV5-1 and TRBJ1-1, is KAGVTQTPRYLIKTRGQQVTLSCSPISGHRSVSWYQQTPGQGLQFLFEYFSETQRNKGNFPGRFSGRQFSNSRSEMNVSTLELGDSALYLCASTADRADTEAFFGQGTRLTVV.

The chain employs TRBV23-1 and TRBJ1-1; 8 positions match TRBD1. TRBV23-1 is an ORF; its function is uncertain. This CDR3 contains 16 residues. V dropped 8 bases and J dropped 4; count of bases not matched to a gene: 15. Written as DNA, the CDR3 is TGCGCCAGCCCCACAGACCCGGACAGGGCAAGCACTGAAGCTTTCTTT. This translates into CASPTDPDRASTEAFF.

J is TRBJ2-7 and V is TRBV5-4, with TRBD2 matching 10 bases. The CDR3 has 19 residues. The germline V gene has CDR1 SGHNT and CDR2 YYREEE (reference sequence). The ends lost 3 bases at V and 2 bases at J; junction bases unmatched: 17. The CDR3 is CASSSPPGKLAGSTYEQYF. The CDR3 bases are TGTGCCAGCAGCTCCCCACCCGGAAAACTAGCGGGGTCGACCTACGAGCAGTACTTC.

In nucleotides, the CDR3 is TGTGCCAGCACCCTTAGGGGGCTGCCTAATGAAAAACTGTTTTTT. Its translation is CASTLRGLPNEKLFF. V gene TRBV7-9 combines with J gene TRBJ1-4; TRBD1 agrees at 7 bases. CDR3 length: 15 residues. CDR1 and CDR2 (germline): SEHNR, FQNEAQ (reference sequence). Losses at the gene ends were 7 bases for V and 3 bases for J; bases not matched to a gene: 8.

This chain uses TRBV6-4 with TRBJ2-3; weak D call: TRBD2 (6 bases). The germline CDR1 and CDR2 sequences are MRHNA and SNTAGT. The V end lost 3 bases, the J end lost 0 bases, and 13 bases lay between the germline ends. The CDR3 runs to 16 residues. The CDR3, as DNA: TGTGCCAGCAGTGAATCCCTGGCGGGAAGCACAGATACGCAGTATTTT. It is translated as CASSESLAGSTDTQYF.

The genes are TRBV7-3 and TRBJ2-1; 9 bases agree with TRBD2. Trimming removed 3 bases from V and 15 bases from J; junction bases left unmatched: 6. The CDR3 totals 12 residues. Per germline, CDR1 SGHTA and CDR2 FQGTGA. The CDR3 coding sequence is TGTGCCAGCAGCTTCCCCGGACTAGCGCCGTTCTTC. As protein: CASSFPGLAPFF.

This sequence joins TRBV14 and TRBJ1-2, with 7 positions matching TRBD1. CDR3 length equals 17 residues. Germline lookup yields CDR1 SGHDN and CDR2 FVKESK. The junction had 14 bases not matched to a gene; V was cut back by 0 bases and J by 7 bases. The CDR3 is CASSQDERTGLLLGYTF. CDR3 coding DNA: TGTGCCAGCAGCCAAGATGAGCGGACAGGTCTCCTACTTGGCTACACCTTC. Together with reference TRBV14 and TRBJ1-2, the CDR3 gives the full variable domain: EAGVTQFPSHSVIEKGQTVTLRCDPISGHDNLYWYRRVMGKEIKFLLHFVKESKQDESGMPNNRFLAERTGGTYSTLKVQPAELEDSGVYFCASSQDERTGLLLGYTFGSGTRLTVV.